The 8 T cell receptor beta chains below come from one sample, sequenced in a study of glioma-infiltrating T cells. TCR alpha and beta CDR3 regions were amplified from RNA using iRepertoire nested multiplex PCR. Via MiXCR, TCRdb re-called the multiplex PCR reads, giving one row per CDR3 protein. The profile shows under 200,000 distinct CDR3 sequences, about 31% of them singletons. Sequencing was performed on glioma tissue, nonneoplastic brain tissue, or PBMCs (not recorded which). These TCRs come from a human donor with low-grade glioma or glioblastoma, undergoing nonglioma brain surgery, or in good health (not recorded which).

Ten or more counts support this clonotype. The J gene is TRBJ2-7, the V gene TRBV20-1; 7 bases line up with TRBD1. Germline CDR1 DFQATT, CDR2 SNEGSKA (reference sequence). The CDR3 runs 14 residues. V lost 0 bases and J lost 10; bases outside the gene matches: 12. The CDR3 loop is CSARDPGQDIGQYF. The CDR3 DNA sequence: TGCAGTGCTAGAGATCCCGGACAGGATATCGGTCAGTACTTC.

This clonotype was detected only a few times. The rearrangement joins TRBV11-1 to TRBJ1-1; D is unclear. With 5 bases removed from V and 6 bases from J, the gap between germline ends came to 10 bases. Germline-derived CDR1 and CDR2 are SGHAT and FQDESV (reference sequence). The CDR3 length is 12 residues. CDR3 sequence (DNA): TGTGCCAGCAGCCGAACGAGGGCTGAAGCTTTCTTT. This encodes CASSRTRAEAFF.

This clonotype was observed a handful of times. The chain has TRBV29-1 and TRBJ2-5; possible D gene TRBD2, 5 bases. V lost 4 bases and J lost 4, with 19 bases in between. CDR3 length: 15 residues. Germline V gives CDR1 SQVTM, CDR2 ANQGSEA. This CDR3 reads CSVVFPGRVPETQYF. In DNA, the CDR3 is TGCAGCGTTGTATTCCCCGGGCGGGTCCCAGAGACCCAGTACTTC. Supplemented by reference TRBV29-1 and TRBJ2-5, the full variable domain reads SAVISQKPSRDICQRGTSLTIQCQVDSQVTMMFWYRQQPGQSLTLIATANQGSEATYESGFVIDKFPISRPNLTFSTLTVSNMSPEDSSIYLCSVVFPGRVPETQYFGPGTRLLVL.

Concerning this clonotype itself: Possible read error: a much larger clone is one base away. The CDR3 DNA sequence: TGTGCCAGCAGCTTAAAGGACAGGGAGCAGTTCTTC. Protein sequence: CASSLKDREQFF. The rearrangement uses TRBV7-3 and TRBJ2-1; TRBD1 agrees at 7 bases. After removal of 1 base from V and 10 bases from J, the junction contained 1 base not matched to a gene. From germline, CDR1 is SGHTA and CDR2 FQGTGA. CDR3 length: 12 amino acids. Full variable domain (outside the CDR3, taken from reference TRBV7-3 and TRBJ2-1): GAGVSQTPSNKVTEKGKYVELRCDPISGHTALYWYRQSLGQGPEFLIYFQGTGAADDSGLPNDRFFAVRPEGSVSTLKIQRTERGDSAVYLCASSLKDREQFFGPGTRLTVL.

The rearrangement uses TRBV7-2 and TRBJ2-3, with a tentative D call TRBD1 (5 bases). Germline assignment: CDR1 SGHTA and CDR2 FQGNSA. The V end lost 5 bases, the J end lost 2 bases, and 11 bases lay between the germline ends. The CDR3 loop spans 14 amino acids. CDR3 sequence reads: CASSAQVSTDTQYF. For the CDR3, the DNA is TGTGCCAGCAGCGCACAGGTGTCCACAGATACGCAGTATTTT.

This clonotype was counted at least ten times. The chain links TRBV2 to TRBJ2-2; the D is unclear. Germline V gene lookup returns CDR1 SNHLY and CDR2 FYNNEI. The V gene lost 3 bases and the J gene lost 8 bases, with 16 bases spanning the gap. This CDR3 contains 15 residues. The CDR3 sequence is CASSDGDIQPGELFF. CDR3 bases: TGTGCCAGCAGTGATGGCGACATACAACCAGGGGAGCTGTTTTTT. The complete variable domain, with remaining parts taken from reference TRBV2 and TRBJ2-2, reads EPEVTQTPSHQVTQMGQEVILRCVPISNHLYFYWYRQILGQKVEFLVSFYNNEISEKSEIFDDQFSVERPDGSNFTLKIRSTKLEDSAMYFCASSDGDIQPGELFFGEGSRLTVL.

This clonotype was seen many times. CDR3 coding DNA: TGTGCCAGCAGCTCGTCCGGGCCCTACAATGAGCAGTTCTTC. This gives the protein CASSSSGPYNEQFF. The chain carries TRBV7-2 and TRBJ2-1; D unresolved. V lost 4 bases and J lost 2, with 9 bases in between. Germline values: CDR1 SGHTA, CDR2 FQGNSA. The CDR3 spans 14 residues. Combining the CDR3 with reference TRBV7-2 and TRBJ2-1 gives the whole variable domain GAGVSQSPSNKVTEKGKDVELRCDPISGHTALYWYRQSLGQGLEFLIYFQGNSAPDKSGLPSDRFSAERTGGSVSTLTIQRTQQEDSAVYLCASSSSGPYNEQFFGPGTRLTVL.

The chain has TRBV9 and TRBJ2-1, with TRBD1 identical over 9 bases. This CDR3 is 15 amino acids long. V gave up 0 bases and J gave up 11 bases; unmatched junction bases: 9. Germline assignment: CDR1 SGDLS and CDR2 YYNGEE. This CDR3 reads CASSVGGQGARKQFF. For the CDR3, the DNA is TGTGCCAGCAGCGTAGGGGGACAGGGAGCGCGGAAGCAGTTCTTC.